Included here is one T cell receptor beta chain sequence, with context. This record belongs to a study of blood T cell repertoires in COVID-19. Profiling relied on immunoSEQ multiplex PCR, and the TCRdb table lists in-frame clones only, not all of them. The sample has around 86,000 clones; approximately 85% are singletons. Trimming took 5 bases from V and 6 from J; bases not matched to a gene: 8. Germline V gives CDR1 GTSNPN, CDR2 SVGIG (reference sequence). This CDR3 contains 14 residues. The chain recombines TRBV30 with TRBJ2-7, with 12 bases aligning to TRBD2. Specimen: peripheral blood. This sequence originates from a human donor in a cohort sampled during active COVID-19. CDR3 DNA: TGTGCCTGGTCCCTAGCGGGAGGGCGCTCCGAGCAGTACTTC. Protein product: CAWSLAGGRSEQYF.